The 8 T cell receptor beta chains below were found in one sample sequenced in a study of cytomegalovirus exposure and HLA in healthy donors. The PCR ran on 60 Vbeta and 13 Jbeta primers. TCRdb keeps only in-frame clones here, not all; method: immunoSEQ multiplex PCR. The repertoire has about 110,000 clones, about 75% of them found once; the top ten carry 2% to 2.5%. The sequenced sample was PBMCs. These receptors were obtained from a man in his forties or fifties in good health and CMV-seronegative.

The chain has TRBV19 and TRBJ1-5; D possibly corresponds to TRBD1 (5 bases). Germline loops: CDR1 LNHDA, CDR2 SQIVND (reference sequence). CDR3 length: 15 residues. Trimming shortened V by 10 bases and J by 0 bases, and 16 bases separated the two germline ends. The CDR3 DNA reads as TGTGCCACTGACAGCTACTGGTATAGCAATCAGCCCCAGCATTTT. Protein: CATDSYWYSNQPQHF.

V is TRBV7-2 and J is TRBJ1-2, with unresolved D. V was clipped by 2 bases and J by 2 bases, with 21 bases between them. Germline CDR1 reads SGHTA; CDR2 reads FQGNSA. The CDR3 runs to 18 residues. In DNA form, the CDR3 reads TGTGCCAGCAGCTTAAGGACGAGCGGGGTTCTTGAAAACTATGGCTACACCTTC. Protein sequence: CASSLRTSGVLENYGYTF.

The chain recombines TRBV7-8 with TRBJ1-3; D unresolved. The CDR3 loop spans 14 amino acids. Between the trimmed V and J ends, which lost 5 bases and 3 bases, there was a span of 11 bases. Germline lookup yields CDR1 SGHVS and CDR2 FQNEAQ. CDR3 protein: CASSPLQDGNTIYF. CDR3 nucleotide sequence: TGTGCCAGCAGCCCGCTCCAGGATGGAAACACCATATATTTT.

The gene calls are TRBV10-2 and TRBJ1-3; D ambiguous. CDR1 is WSHSY, CDR2 SAAADI, per germline. CDR3 length: 13 residues. Trimming shortened V by 0 bases and J by 6 bases, and 6 bases separated the two germline ends. CDR3 sequence reads: CASSESRSNTIYF. The CDR3 DNA sequence: TGCGCCAGCAGTGAGTCCAGGTCAAACACCATATATTTT.

The chain employs TRBV2 and TRBJ2-1; D may be TRBD1 (5 bases). CDR3 length: 12 residues. Germline V CDR1 and CDR2: SNHLY, FYNNEI. Trimming left V 4 bases short and J 12 bases short, with 13 bases between. This CDR3 reads CASSVGAYGQFF. The CDR3 nucleotides are TGTGCCAGCAGTGTAGGGGCCTACGGGCAGTTCTTC.

This clone was detected only a few times. The V gene is TRBV7-2, the J gene TRBJ2-5; D unresolved. Germline loops: CDR1 SGHTA, CDR2 FQGNSA. CDR3 size: 12 residues. V lost 1 base and J lost 7, with 7 bases in between. CDR3 in amino acids: CASSLGGGTQYF. Here the CDR3 DNA reads TGTGCCAGCAGCTTAGGCGGTGGGACCCAGTACTTC.

This rearrangement joins TRBV11-2 to TRBJ2-7; TRBD1 agrees at 7 bases. V gave up 5 bases and J gave up 0 bases; unmatched junction bases: 10. Germline CDR1 is SGHAT and CDR2 is FQNNGV. The CDR3 runs 16 residues. CDR3 region: CASSPSARGPSYEQYF. The CDR3 nucleotides are TGTGCCAGCAGCCCATCGGCGAGGGGGCCCTCCTACGAGCAGTACTTC.

The chain recombines TRBV18 with TRBJ1-4; no clear D gene. This CDR3 comprises 12 residues. Trimming left V 7 bases short and J 2 bases short, with 5 bases between. The germline CDR1 and CDR2 sequences are KGHSH and LQKENI. The CDR3 reads CASYSTNEKLFF. CDR3 bases: TGTGCCAGCTACTCGACTAATGAAAAACTGTTTTTT.